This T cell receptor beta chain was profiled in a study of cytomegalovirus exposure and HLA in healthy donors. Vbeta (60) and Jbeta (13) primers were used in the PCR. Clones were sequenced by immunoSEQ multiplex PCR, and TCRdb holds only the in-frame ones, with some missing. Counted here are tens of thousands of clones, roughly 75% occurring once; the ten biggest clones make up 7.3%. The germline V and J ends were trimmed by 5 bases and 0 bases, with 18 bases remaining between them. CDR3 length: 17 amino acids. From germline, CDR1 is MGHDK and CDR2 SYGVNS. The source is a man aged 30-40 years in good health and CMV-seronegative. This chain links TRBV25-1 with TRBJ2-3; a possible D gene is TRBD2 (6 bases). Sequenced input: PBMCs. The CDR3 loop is CASSKRAITSSTDTQYF. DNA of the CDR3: TGTGCCAGCAGTAAGCGGGCGATTACATCTAGCACAGATACGCAGTATTTT.